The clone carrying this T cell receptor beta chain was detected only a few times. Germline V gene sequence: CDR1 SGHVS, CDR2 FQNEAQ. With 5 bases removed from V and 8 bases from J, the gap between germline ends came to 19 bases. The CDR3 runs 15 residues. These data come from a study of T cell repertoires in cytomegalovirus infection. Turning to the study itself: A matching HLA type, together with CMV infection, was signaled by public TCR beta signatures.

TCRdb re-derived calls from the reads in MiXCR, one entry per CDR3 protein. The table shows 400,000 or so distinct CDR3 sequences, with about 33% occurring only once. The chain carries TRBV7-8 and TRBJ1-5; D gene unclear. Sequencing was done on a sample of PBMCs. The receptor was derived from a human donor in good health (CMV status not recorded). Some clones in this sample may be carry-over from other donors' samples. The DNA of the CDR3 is TGTGCCAGCAGCCCCTGGACGTCCGAAAGGGAGCCCCAGCATTTT. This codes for CASSPWTSEREPQHF.